Below, one T cell receptor beta chain is given with its context. Its antigen remains unidentified. V gave up 4 bases and J gave up 8 bases, with 12 bases separating them. Germline CDR1 reads SGHDT; CDR2 reads YYEEEE. The CDR3 consists of 12 residues. These data originate in a study of cytomegalovirus exposure and HLA in healthy donors. Study-wide findings and caveats: About 87% or about 30% of the time was how often most TCR beta V segments were productive, according to an earlier analysis.

Primers: 60 Vbeta forward and 13 Jbeta reverse. Sequenced by immunoSEQ multiplex PCR; TCRdb stores in-frame clones only, minus some. Altogether about 140,000 clones are present, 65% to 80% being singletons, with the ten largest covering over 1%. This sequence was found in a male donor in good health and CMV-seropositive. The rearrangement uses TRBV5-6 and TRBJ1-2, with D perhaps matching TRBD1 (6 bases). The source material was PBMCs. The CDR3 loop is CASSPGAGGYTF. The CDR3 bases are TGTGCCAGCAGCCCAGGGGCGGGCGGCTACACCTTC.